These T cell receptor beta chains were read from a single sample in a study of T-cell memory formation after mild COVID-19. From the 5' RACE reads, TCRdb called clonotypes with MiXCR, one entry per CDR3 protein. This table holds 300,000 to 400,000 distinct CDR3 sequences, around 30% found once. The material sequenced was PBMCs or a T cell subset sorted from them (not recorded which). Source of these receptors: an adult woman who had mild COVID-19 (a few samples of this study predate the infection). Cell type and time point are not known. Each CDR3 is given with its conserved first and last residue. Fields, in order: J gene, V gene, CDR3 protein.

TRBJ2-7 | TRBV9 | CASSPRDRPYEQYF
TRBJ2-4 | TRBV20-1 | CSASKGEAKDIQYF
TRBJ2-7 | TRBV6-2/TRBV6-3 | CASRGALEQYF
TRBJ2-4 | TRBV7-9 | CASSTGLAGAGNIQYF
TRBJ2-7 | TRBV5-1 | CASSLGVELPHYEQYF
TRBJ1-4 | TRBV30 | CAWSIPGQRKKLFF
TRBJ2-2 | TRBV20-1 | CSARVQVNTGELFF
TRBJ1-6 | TRBV27 | CASSWEGIRYSPLHF
TRBJ1-2 | TRBV30 | CAWSRDRGRDGYTF
TRBJ2-5 | TRBV12-3/TRBV12-4 | CASSQTEAETQYF
TRBJ1-3 | TRBV27 | CASKGTGVGNTIYF
TRBJ2-7 | TRBV5-1 | CASSIGQGYYEQYF
TRBJ2-1 | TRBV5-1 | CASSWGRLRDEQFF
TRBJ2-1 | TRBV18 | CASSLGTPNEQFF
TRBJ1-2 | TRBV6-1 | CASIRRDSYYGYTF
TRBJ2-4 | TRBV13 | CASSPNEGGSENIQYF
TRBJ2-5 | TRBV12-3/TRBV12-4 | CASSQGTGAVETQYF
TRBJ2-3 | TRBV7-8 | CASSLRAGTSDTQYF
TRBJ2-1 | TRBV3-1 | CASSRRNEQFF
TRBJ2-7 | TRBV5-5 | CASSLGRTEQYF
TRBJ1-1 | TRBV19 | CASSPLGRGETSEAFF
TRBJ2-2 | TRBV5-5 | CASSLVQAGELFF
TRBJ2-5 | TRBV7-6 | CASSLEGGGETQYF
TRBJ2-1 | TRBV3-1 | CASGTLNEQFF
TRBJ2-3 | TRBV27 | CASSPPRGSGGYTDTQYF
TRBJ1-1 | TRBV5-1 | CASSLGAGGNTEAFF
TRBJ2-1 | TRBV5-1 | CASSLVVGGDEQFF
TRBJ1-2 | TRBV6-2/TRBV6-3 | CASIGQERRGYTF
TRBJ1-5 | TRBV12-3/TRBV12-4 | CASSASRVQPQHF
TRBJ2-5 | TRBV5-1 | CASRRNQETQYF
TRBJ1-1 | TRBV7-9 | CASSFQGINTGAFF
TRBJ2-2 | TRBV6-6 | CASSLPGVGTGELFF
TRBJ2-3 | TRBV12-3/TRBV12-4 | CASSTAPGPSADTQYF
TRBJ2-5 | TRBV3-1 | CASSQEGRGLEYQETQYF
TRBJ2-1 | TRBV6-5 | CASSESGDSSYNEQFF
TRBJ2-1 | TRBV7-8 | CASSPRLGTYNEQFF
TRBJ1-2 | TRBV5-1 | CASSKGQSYGYTF
TRBJ1-1 | TRBV5-1 | CASSLFGEVTEAFF
TRBJ2-7 | TRBV9 | CASSVAGSDYEQYF
TRBJ2-5 | TRBV7-9 | CASSSGTSTFGETQYF
TRBJ2-1 | TRBV7-3 | CASSLTGDRNEQFF
TRBJ2-2 | TRBV6-2/TRBV6-3 | CASRPGTSNTGELFF
TRBJ2-7 | TRBV7-9 | CASSPTQGSASYEQYF
TRBJ2-1 | TRBV6-6 | CASGATAYNEQFF
TRBJ2-1 | TRBV4-3 | CASSHYRSGVNEQFF
TRBJ2-5 | TRBV7-9 | CASSQTAGLQETQYF
TRBJ2-1 | TRBV4-3 | CASSQDPGGAYNEQFF
TRBJ1-2 | TRBV12-3/TRBV12-4 | CASSSSGLNYGYTF
TRBJ2-5 | TRBV5-1 | CASSHGTAGGETQYF
TRBJ2-3 | TRBV15 | CATSRDRGGADTQYF
TRBJ2-6 | TRBV6-2/TRBV6-3 | CASSYQGLAGPSGANVLTF
TRBJ1-2 | TRBV12-3/TRBV12-4 | CASSLESTGTGVGYTF